A selection of T cell receptor beta chains follows, all from one sample in a study of circulating CD8 cells and anti-PD-1 response in melanoma. TCRdb re-derived calls from the reads in MiXCR, one entry per CDR3 protein. The sample lists 350 to 450 distinct CDR3 sequences, more than 5% occurring once. The source material was CD8+ T cells from PBMCs, sampled at baseline or after one month of anti-PD-1 therapy (not recorded which). The receptors derive from a human donor with melanoma. The CDR3 runs from the conserved cysteine through the conserved F or W. The D gene is left open where the match is weak. Some rows mark clone size as missing; the rest say once, few, many or name a class of expanded clone.

V gene: TRBV27
clone size: large
J gene: TRBJ2-7
D gene: .
CDR3 length: 15
CDR3 protein: CASSLFGGTSYEQYF
CDR3 DNA: TGTGCCAGCAGTTTGTTCGGGGGGACATCCTACGAGCAGTACTTC

V gene: TRBV7-3
clone size: large
J gene: TRBJ2-2
D gene: .
CDR3 length: 16
CDR3 protein: CASSTMRGVNTGELFF
CDR3 DNA: TGTGCCAGCAGCACAATGCGGGGAGTGAACACCGGGGAGCTGTTTTTT

V gene: TRBV19
clone size: medium-sized
J gene: TRBJ2-3
D gene: .
CDR3 length: 13
CDR3 protein: CASSIDPTDTQYF
CDR3 DNA: TGTGCCAGTAGTATCGACCCCACAGATACGCAGTATTTT

V gene: TRBV12-3/TRBV12-4
clone size: medium-sized
J gene: TRBJ2-2
D gene: .
CDR3 length: 13
CDR3 protein: CASRQGGMRELFF
CDR3 DNA: TGTGCCAGCAGACAGGGGGGGATGCGGGAGCTGTTTTTT

V gene: TRBV19
clone size: .
J gene: TRBJ2-7
D gene: .
CDR3 length: 13
CDR3 protein: CASSIQGFDEQYF
CDR3 DNA: TGTGCCAGTAGTATACAGGGATTCGACGAGCAGTACTTC

V gene: TRBV24-1
clone size: large
J gene: TRBJ2-5
D gene: TRBD1
CDR3 length: 15
CDR3 protein: CATSDPDRGHETQYF
CDR3 DNA: TGTGCCACCAGTGATCCGGACAGGGGGCATGAGACCCAGTACTTC

V gene: TRBV27
clone size: large
J gene: TRBJ1-1
D gene: .
CDR3 length: 15
CDR3 protein: CASSSWGLRHTEAFF
CDR3 DNA: TGTGCCAGCAGTTCCTGGGGACTTCGACACACTGAAGCTTTCTTT

V gene: TRBV19
clone size: .
J gene: TRBJ1-5
D gene: TRBD1
CDR3 length: 13
CDR3 protein: CASSNQGARPQHF
CDR3 DNA: TGTGCCAGTAGTAACCAGGGGGCGCGGCCCCAGCATTTT

V gene: TRBV19
clone size: once
J gene: TRBJ2-2
D gene: .
CDR3 length: 10
CDR3 protein: CASKSGELFF
CDR3 DNA: TGTGCCAGTAAATCCGGGGAGCTGTTTTTT

V gene: TRBV4-1
clone size: large
J gene: TRBJ2-7
D gene: TRBD1
CDR3 length: 13
CDR3 protein: CASAQGGDYEQYF
CDR3 DNA: TGCGCCAGCGCACAGGGGGGAGACTACGAGCAGTACTTC

V gene: TRBV19
clone size: large
J gene: TRBJ2-3
D gene: TRBD2
CDR3 length: 14
CDR3 protein: CASSLAGAADTQYF
CDR3 DNA: TGTGCCAGTTCGCTAGCGGGGGCCGCAGATACGCAGTATTTT

V gene: TRBV5-5
clone size: medium-sized
J gene: TRBJ2-2
D gene: TRBD2
CDR3 length: 16
CDR3 protein: CASSLELAGNTGELFF
CDR3 DNA: TGTGCCAGCAGCTTGGAACTAGCGGGGAACACCGGGGAGCTGTTTTTT

V gene: TRBV4-2
clone size: large
J gene: TRBJ1-1
D gene: .
CDR3 length: 13
CDR3 protein: CASSLVGNTEAFF
CDR3 DNA: TGTGCCAGCAGCCTGGTGGGGAACACTGAAGCTTTCTTT

V gene: TRBV5-4
clone size: .
J gene: TRBJ1-1
D gene: .
CDR3 length: 12
CDR3 protein: CASSSATVGAFF
CDR3 DNA: TGTGCCAGCAGCTCCGCGACAGTGGGAGCTTTCTTT

V gene: TRBV7-2
clone size: .
J gene: TRBJ1-1
D gene: .
CDR3 length: 15
CDR3 protein: CASSSRGWVNTEAFF
CDR3 DNA: TGTGCCAGCAGCTCGAGGGGCTGGGTTAACACTGAAGCTTTCTTT

V gene: TRBV18
clone size: medium-sized
J gene: TRBJ2-2
D gene: TRBD2
CDR3 length: 16
CDR3 protein: CASSPLRGVNTGELFF
CDR3 DNA: TGTGCCAGCTCACCACTCCGGGGGGTGAACACCGGGGAGCTGTTTTTT

V gene: TRBV19
clone size: medium-sized
J gene: TRBJ2-7
D gene: TRBD1
CDR3 length: 14
CDR3 protein: CASSMTGVSYEQYF
CDR3 DNA: TGTGCCAGTAGTATGACAGGGGTCTCCTACGAGCAGTACTTC

V gene: TRBV19
clone size: medium-sized
J gene: TRBJ1-1
D gene: .
CDR3 length: 14
CDR3 protein: CASSIKRGYPEAFF
CDR3 DNA: TGTGCCAGTAGTATAAAGAGGGGATATCCTGAAGCTTTCTTT

V gene: TRBV27
clone size: large
J gene: TRBJ2-3
D gene: .
CDR3 length: 12
CDR3 protein: CATQTSTDTQYF
CDR3 DNA: TGTGCCACCCAAACATCCACAGATACGCAGTATTTT

V gene: TRBV5-5
clone size: few
J gene: TRBJ2-7
D gene: .
CDR3 length: 13
CDR3 protein: CASRTGNSYEQYF
CDR3 DNA: TGTGCCAGCAGAACAGGCAACTCCTACGAGCAGTACTTC

V gene: TRBV19
clone size: .
J gene: TRBJ2-3
D gene: TRBD2
CDR3 length: 17
CDR3 protein: CASSDKTSGRSTDTQYF
CDR3 DNA: TGTGCCAGTAGCGATAAGACTAGCGGACGCAGCACAGATACGCAGTATTTT

V gene: TRBV20-1
clone size: medium-sized
J gene: TRBJ2-1
D gene: .
CDR3 length: 11
CDR3 protein: CSANRYNEQFF
CDR3 DNA: TGCAGTGCGAATCGTTACAATGAGCAGTTCTTC

V gene: TRBV2
clone size: large
J gene: TRBJ2-5
D gene: .
CDR3 length: 12
CDR3 protein: CASSEVGETQYF
CDR3 DNA: TGTGCCAGCAGTGAAGTAGGAGAGACCCAGTACTTC

V gene: TRBV2
clone size: large
J gene: TRBJ2-7
D gene: TRBD1
CDR3 length: 14
CDR3 protein: CAFQTGGLFDEQYF
CDR3 DNA: TGTGCCTTTCAAACAGGGGGTCTATTTGACGAGCAGTACTTC

V gene: TRBV6-2/TRBV6-3
clone size: large
J gene: TRBJ1-1
D gene: .
CDR3 length: 12
CDR3 protein: CASSYSIGEAFF
CDR3 DNA: TGTGCCAGCAGTTACTCGATCGGAGAAGCTTTCTTT

V gene: TRBV27
clone size: large
J gene: TRBJ2-7
D gene: .
CDR3 length: 14
CDR3 protein: CASSPAEALHEQYF
CDR3 DNA: TGTGCCAGCAGCCCTGCAGAGGCTTTACACGAGCAGTACTTC

V gene: TRBV6-5
clone size: medium-sized
J gene: TRBJ2-7
D gene: .
CDR3 length: 15
CDR3 protein: CASSYGGTSSYEQYF
CDR3 DNA: TGTGCCAGCAGTTACGGGGGGACCAGCTCCTACGAGCAGTACTTC

V gene: TRBV7-6
clone size: medium-sized
J gene: TRBJ2-7
D gene: .
CDR3 length: 13
CDR3 protein: CASSLGRSYEQYF
CDR3 DNA: TGTGCCAGCAGCTTAGGACGGAGCTACGAGCAGTACTTC

V gene: TRBV9
clone size: medium-sized
J gene: TRBJ2-1
D gene: TRBD2
CDR3 length: 15
CDR3 protein: CASSVEGLAWDEQFF
CDR3 DNA: TGTGCCAGCAGCGTAGAAGGACTAGCTTGGGATGAGCAGTTCTTC

V gene: TRBV20-1
clone size: few
J gene: TRBJ2-3
D gene: TRBD2
CDR3 length: 15
CDR3 protein: CSAYSGGRSTDTQYF
CDR3 DNA: TGCAGTGCTTATAGCGGGGGCCGTAGCACAGATACGCAGTATTTT

V gene: TRBV4-3
clone size: large
J gene: TRBJ2-1
D gene: TRBD2
CDR3 length: 15
CDR3 protein: CASSQIAGVYNEQFF
CDR3 DNA: TGCGCCAGCAGCCAAATAGCGGGGGTCTACAATGAGCAGTTCTTC

V gene: TRBV2
clone size: large
J gene: TRBJ1-1
D gene: .
CDR3 length: 14
CDR3 protein: CASSESGMNTEAFF
CDR3 DNA: TGTGCCAGCAGTGAGTCAGGGATGAACACTGAAGCTTTCTTT

V gene: TRBV4-3
clone size: large
J gene: TRBJ1-1
D gene: .
CDR3 length: 14
CDR3 protein: CASSQPSLSTEAFF
CDR3 DNA: TGCGCCAGCAGCCAACCTTCCCTGAGCACTGAAGCTTTCTTT

V gene: TRBV4-3
clone size: large
J gene: TRBJ1-5
D gene: .
CDR3 length: 13
CDR3 protein: CASSQGWNQPQHF
CDR3 DNA: TGCGCCAGCAGCCAAGGTTGGAATCAGCCCCAGCATTTT

V gene: TRBV27
clone size: large
J gene: TRBJ1-2
D gene: .
CDR3 length: 11
CDR3 protein: CASLVGKGYTF
CDR3 DNA: TGTGCCAGCTTGGTCGGTAAGGGCTACACCTTC

V gene: TRBV5-6
clone size: large
J gene: TRBJ1-2
D gene: .
CDR3 length: 16
CDR3 protein: CASSLEVGSETYGYTF
CDR3 DNA: TGTGCCAGCAGCTTGGAAGTTGGCAGCGAGACCTATGGCTACACCTTC

V gene: TRBV5-6
clone size: large
J gene: TRBJ2-7
D gene: .
CDR3 length: 11
CDR3 protein: CASSSDYEQYF
CDR3 DNA: TGTGCCAGCAGCTCAGACTACGAGCAGTACTTC

V gene: TRBV25-1
clone size: large
J gene: TRBJ2-1
D gene: TRBD2
CDR3 length: 11
CDR3 protein: CASREGGRQFF
CDR3 DNA: TGTGCCAGCAGGGAGGGCGGGAGGCAGTTCTTC

V gene: TRBV19
clone size: large
J gene: TRBJ2-2
D gene: TRBD2
CDR3 length: 17
CDR3 protein: CATRGLAGPTGTGELFF
CDR3 DNA: TGTGCCACCCGAGGACTAGCGGGGCCGACAGGCACCGGGGAGCTGTTTTTT

V gene: TRBV7-3
clone size: large
J gene: TRBJ2-1
D gene: TRBD1
CDR3 length: 15
CDR3 protein: CASSSTPGQSNEQFF
CDR3 DNA: TGTGCCAGCAGCTCAACTCCGGGACAGAGCAATGAGCAGTTCTTC

V gene: TRBV7-2
clone size: hyperexpanded
J gene: TRBJ2-3
D gene: .
CDR3 length: 12
CDR3 protein: CASSLDLGTQYF
CDR3 DNA: TGTGCCAGCAGCTTAGACTTGGGTACGCAGTATTTT

V gene: TRBV7-9
clone size: medium-sized
J gene: TRBJ2-1
D gene: .
CDR3 length: 15
CDR3 protein: CASSLAFNEINEQFF
CDR3 DNA: TGTGCCAGCAGCTTAGCGTTCAATGAGATTAATGAGCAGTTCTTC